The next 27 T cell receptor beta chains were all read from a single sample in a study of blood T cell repertoires in COVID-19. Assay: immunoSEQ multiplex PCR; the TCRdb copy retains only in-frame clones and omits some. Found here are 75,000 to 95,000 clones, roughly 80% of them singletons; the top ten hold around 6.6%. Sequences were obtained from peripheral blood. All receptors derive from a man between 60 and 75 years old with acute or convalescent COVID-19.

The chain joins TRBV29-1 to TRBJ2-2, with 9 bases that match TRBD1. Trimming at V came to 6 bases and at J to 1 base, leaving 6 bases not matched to a gene. CDR1 and CDR2 from the germline V gene are SQVTM and ANQGSEA. CDR3 length: 15 amino acids. The CDR3 protein is CSVQTGGMNTGELFF. CDR3 DNA: TGCAGCGTCCAAACAGGGGGCATGAACACCGGGGAGCTGTTTTTT.

This clone is a singleton in its sample. The chain has TRBV3-1 (or the pseudogene TRBV3-2) and TRBJ1-2, with D maybe TRBD1 (6 bases). CDR3 length: 14 amino acids. Trimming took 4 bases from V and 4 from J, leaving 13 bases between them. From germline, CDR1 is LGHDT and CDR2 YNNKEL (reference sequence). CDR3 nucleotides: TGTGCCAGCAGCCCCGGGGGGCGAATCTATGGCTACACCTTC. Encoded protein: CASSPGGRIYGYTF.

The chain couples TRBV24-1 to TRBJ2-5; D remains unclear. Germline V lookup: CDR1 KGHDR, CDR2 SFDVKD. The CDR3 length is 13 residues. V lost 1 base and J lost 4, with 6 bases in between. CDR3 DNA: TGTGCCACCAGTGATTTACTTGGAGAGACCCAGTACTTC. This codes for CATSDLLGETQYF.

A few counts support this clone. The chain uses TRBV12-5 and TRBJ1-1; D gene ambiguous. V shed 6 bases and J shed 1 base, with 12 bases lying between them. The CDR3 spans 14 residues. Germline assignment: CDR1 LGHNT and CDR2 FRNRAP. CDR3 in amino acids: CASGTGESNTEAFF. The CDR3 DNA follows: TGTGCTAGTGGCACCGGGGAGTCGAACACTGAAGCTTTCTTT. Combining the CDR3 with reference TRBV12-5 and TRBJ1-1 gives the whole variable domain DARVTQTPRHKVTEMGQEVTMRCQPILGHNTVFWYRQTMMQGLELLAYFRNRAPLDDSGMPKDRFSAEMPDATLATLKIQPSEPRDSAVYFCASGTGESNTEAFFGQGTRLTVV.

This clone was recorded only once. The chain links TRBV4-1 to TRBJ2-1, with TRBD2 matching 8 bases. Germline loops: CDR1 MGHRA, CDR2 YSYEKL. J lost 8 bases, V lost 4 bases, and 10 bases had no gene match. The CDR3 is 15 amino acids. The CDR3, as DNA: TGCGCCAGCAGCCTAACTAGCGGTTCCCTCGATGAGCAGTTCTTC. Translating gives CASSLTSGSLDEQFF.

The chain couples TRBV24-1 to TRBJ1-2; 7 bases map to TRBD1. CDR1 is KGHDR, CDR2 SFDVKD, per germline. The CDR3 covers 15 residues. V lost 3 bases, J lost 4 bases, and 7 bases stayed unmatched. CDR3 coding DNA: TGTGCCACCAGTGATAAGGGGGCATCAGGCTATGGCTACACCTTC. Translated: CATSDKGASGYGYTF.

J is TRBJ2-6 and V is TRBV28, with D perhaps TRBD1 (6 bases). V gave up 6 bases and J gave up 3 bases, with 12 bases separating them. Germline lookup yields CDR1 MDHEN and CDR2 SYDVKM. The CDR3 loop spans 15 amino acids. CDR3: CASRVTGFGANVLTF. The CDR3 nucleotides are TGTGCCAGCAGAGTAACAGGGTTTGGGGCCAACGTCCTGACTTTC.

The rearrangement links TRBV15 to TRBJ2-7; D is perhaps TRBD2 (5 bases). CDR3 length: 16 amino acids. Trimming stripped 0 bases from V and 0 bases from J, with 12 bases between. The V gene's germline CDR1 is LNHNV and CDR2 YYDKDF (reference sequence). The CDR3 sequence: CATSRDEGLSSYEQYF. For the CDR3, the DNA is TGTGCCACCAGCAGAGATGAGGGCTTAAGCTCCTACGAGCAGTACTTC. The complete variable domain, with remaining parts taken from reference TRBV15 and TRBJ2-7, reads DAMVIQNPRYQVTQFGKPVTLSCSQTLNHNVMYWYQQKSSQAPKLLFHYYDKDFNNEADTPDNFQSRRPNTSFCFLDIRSPGLGDTAMYLCATSRDEGLSSYEQYFGPGTRLTVT.

The rearrangement links TRBV10-2 to TRBJ1-3, with D possibly being TRBD1 (5 bases). The CDR3 is made up of 15 amino acids. Trimming stripped 7 bases from V and 0 bases from J, with 13 bases between. Germline V gene data show CDR1 as WSHSY and CDR2 as SAAADI. In nucleotides, the CDR3 is TGCGCCAGCACCACCTACCAGGGCTCTGGAAACACCATATATTTT. It encodes CASTTYQGSGNTIYF.

This clone was picked up one time. This rearrangement joins TRBV30 to TRBJ1-3; 8 bases agree with TRBD1. This CDR3 comprises 13 residues. J gave up 4 bases and V 5 bases, and 4 bases lay outside the gene matches. In germline, CDR1 is GTSNPN, CDR2 SVGIG (reference sequence). The CDR3 loop is CAWGQGTGNTIYF. In DNA, the CDR3 is TGTGCCTGGGGACAGGGAACAGGAAACACCATATATTTT.

The J gene is TRBJ1-6, the V gene TRBV2, with 9 bases aligning to TRBD1. The CDR3 length is 20 residues. Germline CDR1 and CDR2: SNHLY and FYNNEI. V lost 8 bases to trimming and J lost 0 bases; unmatched junction nucleotides: 17. CDR3 in amino acids: CASGPSGTGTQSSYNSPLHF. The CDR3 DNA is TGTGCCAGCGGCCCCTCCGGGACAGGGACCCAGAGCTCCTATAATTCACCCCTCCACTTT.

CDR3 coding DNA: TGTGCCATCAGTGATCCAGCCAGGGGATATCGGGGTACCCAGTACTTC. Protein product: CAISDPARGYRGTQYF. This chain joins TRBV10-3 and TRBJ2-5, with D tentatively TRBD1 (6 bases). Per germline, CDR1 ENHRY and CDR2 SYGVKD. This CDR3 region has 16 residues. Deletions cut 3 bases from V and 8 bases from J, with 22 bases between.

J is TRBJ2-7 and V is TRBV28; 8 nucleotides match TRBD1. The CDR3 is 17 residues long. In germline, CDR1 is MDHEN, CDR2 SYDVKM. Unmatched junction bases numbered 17, after V lost 7 bases and J lost 3 bases. CDR3 sequence reads: CASTSTVSGQVNYEQYF. CDR3 coding DNA: TGTGCCAGCACTAGTACCGTATCGGGACAGGTGAACTACGAGCAGTACTTC.

Notes on this clone: Other DNA sequences of this sample code for an identical CDR3. The V call is TRBV7-2, the J call TRBJ2-5; 7 bases are a match to TRBD1. There are 13 residues in the CDR3. J lost 4 bases, V lost 1 base, and 0 bases had no gene match. Germline loops: CDR1 SGHTA, CDR2 FQGNSA. CDR3 nucleotides: TGTGCCAGCAGCTTAGACAGGGGAGAGACCCAGTACTTC. Amino acids: CASSLDRGETQYF. Full variable domain (missing parts from reference TRBV7-2 and TRBJ2-5): GAGVSQSPSNKVTEKGKDVELRCDPISGHTALYWYRQSLGQGLEFLIYFQGNSAPDKSGLPSDRFSAERTGGSVSTLTIQRTQQEDSAVYLCASSLDRGETQYFGPGTRLLVL.

This rearrangement joins TRBV6-1 to TRBJ1-6; 8 positions agree with TRBD1. Trimming took 3 bases from V and 4 from J; bases not matched to a gene: 2. Germline CDR1 and CDR2: MNHNS and SASEGT. This CDR3 region has 15 residues. The CDR3 region is CASSDRGRYNSPLHF. As DNA, the CDR3 is TGTGCCAGCAGTGACAGGGGGCGATATAATTCACCCCTCCACTTT.

This clone was picked up one time. The genes are TRBV6-5 and TRBJ1-5; TRBD1 matches 7 bases. The CDR3 covers 13 residues. In germline, CDR1 is MNHEY, CDR2 SVGAGI. J gave up 5 bases and V 6 bases, and 4 bases lay outside the gene matches. CDR3 sequence: CASSPQGDQPQHF. CDR3 coding DNA: TGTGCCAGCAGCCCCCAGGGGGATCAGCCCCAGCATTTT.

The chain couples TRBV19 to TRBJ2-7; D is perhaps TRBD2 (6 bases). The CDR3 length is 16 residues. Germline values: CDR1 LNHDA, CDR2 SQIVND (reference sequence). Trimming took 2 bases from V and 3 from J, leaving 17 bases between them. CDR3 DNA: TGTGCCAGTAGTATATCTAGCGAGGGGCCGATCTACGAGCAGTACTTC. Amino acid sequence: CASSISSEGPIYEQYF.

The rearrangement uses TRBV5-1 and TRBJ1-2, with TRBD1 as a possible D gene (6 bases). V was clipped by 4 bases and J by 8 bases, with 15 bases between them. The germline V gene encodes CDR1 SGHRS and CDR2 YFSETQ. The CDR3 sequence is 13 residues long. CDR3 sequence: CASSMGGPEGYTF. The CDR3 DNA follows: TGCGCCAGCAGCATGGGGGGCCCCGAGGGCTACACCTTC.

Concerning this clone: At one boundary the junction diverges from the germline segment, which might be a read error. The CDR3 DNA sequence: TGTGCCAGCAGCGAAGGGGGGACAGGGGGAAGACATCAGCCCCAGCATTTT. Protein sequence: CASSEGGTGGRHQPQHF. The rearrangement uses TRBV2 and TRBJ1-5; 11 bases map to TRBD1. This CDR3 is 17 amino acids long. Germline CDR1 SNHLY, CDR2 FYNNEI.

V gene TRBV27 combines with J gene TRBJ1-1; D gene uncertain. Germline values: CDR1 MNHEY, CDR2 SMNVEV (reference sequence). The length of the CDR3 is 13 residues. Trimming shortened V by 5 bases and J by 2 bases, and 9 bases separated the two germline ends. CDR3 loop: CASSNGVNTEAFF. Here the CDR3 DNA reads TGTGCCAGCAGTAACGGGGTAAACACTGAAGCTTTCTTT.

The chain uses TRBV14 and TRBJ1-2; TRBD1 aligns across 9 bases. J was trimmed by 4 bases and V by 4 bases; bases with no gene match: 4. From germline, CDR1 is SGHDN and CDR2 FVKESK. The CDR3 is 14 amino acids. CDR3 in DNA: TGTGCCAGCAGCCCCCGGGACAGGGCCTATGGCTACACCTTC. Its protein is CASSPRDRAYGYTF.

The J gene is TRBJ2-5, the V gene TRBV4-3; D is possibly TRBD1 (5 bases). Germline V gene lookup returns CDR1 LGHNA and CDR2 YSLEER. V lost 3 bases and J lost 5, with 22 bases in between. There are 17 residues in the CDR3. As DNA, the CDR3 is TGCGCCAGCAGCCATCCTTCAAGACCTAAGGGGCGGGAGACCCAGTACTTC. Protein sequence: CASSHPSRPKGRETQYF.

The V call is TRBV4-1, the J call TRBJ2-7; TRBD1 matches 7 bases. The CDR3 has 18 amino acids. The germline CDR1 and CDR2 sequences are MGHRA and YSYEKL. The trim removed 0 bases at V and 7 bases at J, leaving 18 bases unmatched. CDR3 in DNA: TGCGCCAGCAGCCAAGACCCTCTGACAGGGAATCCTTTAGGGGAGCAGTACTTC. Protein: CASSQDPLTGNPLGEQYF.

In its sample, this clone was seen once. The rearrangement uses TRBV5-1 and TRBJ1-1, with a tentative D call TRBD1 (6 bases). Germline values: CDR1 SGHRS, CDR2 YFSETQ. This CDR3 has 12 amino acids. V was shortened by 4 bases and J by 7 bases, with 11 bases between the two germline ends. CDR3: CASSTGQLEAFF. In nucleotides, the CDR3 is TGCGCCAGCAGCACCGGACAGCTTGAAGCTTTCTTT.

The chain links TRBV27 to TRBJ1-1; tentatively, D is TRBD1 (5 bases). The CDR3 is 13 amino acids. The V end was cut by 6 bases, the J end by 0 bases, with 8 bases between. The V gene's germline CDR1 is MNHEY and CDR2 SMNVEV (reference sequence). CDR3 sequence: CASRLRVNTEAFF. DNA of the CDR3: TGTGCCAGCAGGCTCAGGGTGAACACTGAAGCTTTCTTT.

V gene TRBV3-1 (or the pseudogene TRBV3-2) combines with J gene TRBJ1-1; possibly TRBD1 for D (5 bases). V was cut by 1 base and J by 0 bases, with 6 bases left in between. Germline V gives CDR1 LGHDT, CDR2 YNNKEL (reference sequence). The CDR3 spans 14 residues. As DNA, the CDR3 is TGTGCCAGCAGCCAAGTAGGGGTGAACACTGAAGCTTTCTTT. Amino acids: CASSQVGVNTEAFF.

This sequence joins TRBV30 and TRBJ1-6; tentative D call: TRBD1 (5 bases). V lost 1 base and J lost 10, with 11 bases in between. CDR1 and CDR2 from the germline V gene are GTSNPN and SVGIG (reference sequence). CDR3 size: 13 residues. CDR3 residues: CAWSALGGSPLHF. The CDR3 DNA reads as TGTGCCTGGAGTGCCCTGGGGGGGTCACCCCTCCACTTT.